The present entry profiles one T cell receptor (beta chain) with its context. Its antigen is undetermined. This entry comes from a study of CD8+ T cells in alopecia areata. Study information: Among treated patients, oral tofacitinib was administered at 5 to 10 mg twice daily.

Sequencing relied on a cDNA template that was reverse transcribed from extracted RNA. Profiled with immunoSEQ multiplex PCR; TCRdb holds only in-frame clones, not every one. The sample has more than 200,000 clones; under 80% are singletons. Germline CDR1 reads LNHNV; CDR2 reads YYDKDF (reference sequence). The CDR3 runs 13 residues. V shed 5 bases and J shed 2 bases, with 9 bases lying between them. General observations from the study: Scalp sequencing captures resident alphabeta T cells of normal skin too. Mice showed clearer TCR sharing than patients did, a gap that was possibly HLA-related.

Specimen: CD4+ T cells sorted from blood, collected at week 0. The clonotype was recovered from a human donor with alopecia areata. The rearrangement uses TRBV15 and TRBJ1-2; D might be TRBD1 (6 bases). CDR3 nucleotides: TGTGCCACCAGCTCAGACAGGAACTATGGCTACACCTTC. As protein: CATSSDRNYGYTF. Full variable domain (missing parts from reference TRBV15 and TRBJ1-2): DAMVIQNPRYQVTQFGKPVTLSCSQTLNHNVMYWYQQKSSQAPKLLFHYYDKDFNNEADTPDNFQSRRPNTSFCFLDIRSPGLGDTAMYLCATSSDRNYGYTFGSGTRLTVV.